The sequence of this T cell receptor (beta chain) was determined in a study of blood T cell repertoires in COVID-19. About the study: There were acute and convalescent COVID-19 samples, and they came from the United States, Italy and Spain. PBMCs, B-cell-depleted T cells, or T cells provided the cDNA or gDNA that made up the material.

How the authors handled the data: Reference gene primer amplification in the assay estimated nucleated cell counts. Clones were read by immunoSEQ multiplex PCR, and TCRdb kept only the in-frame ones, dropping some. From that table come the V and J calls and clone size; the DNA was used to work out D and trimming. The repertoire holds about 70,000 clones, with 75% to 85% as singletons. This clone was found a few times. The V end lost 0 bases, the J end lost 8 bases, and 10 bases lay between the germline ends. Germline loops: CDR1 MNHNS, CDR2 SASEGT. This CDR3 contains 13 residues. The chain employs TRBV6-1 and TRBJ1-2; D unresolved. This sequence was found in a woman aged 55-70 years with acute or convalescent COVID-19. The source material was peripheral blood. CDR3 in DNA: TGTGCCAGCAGTGAAGCGTTCCCGGGAGGCTACACCTTC. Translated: CASSEAFPGGYTF.